Included here is one TCR beta chain sequence, with context. What it recognizes is unknown. The V and J ends lost 1 base and 5 bases respectively, with 14 bases between them. Germline assignment: CDR1 LGHNA and CDR2 YSLEER. CDR3 length: 15 residues. This table comes from immunoSEQ multiplex PCR, and its TCRdb copy is limited to in-frame clones, with some not included. The sample lists some 130,000 clones, about nine tenths seen once, with less than 1.5% in the top ten. The data originate from a study of cytomegalovirus exposure and HLA in healthy donors. Notes on the study in general: The authors listed 180 or so TCR beta chains as cytomegalovirus-associated. Reports showed the classifier diagnosing cytomegalovirus status with high specificity and sensitivity. The dataset shows that most TCR sequences were rare, while some public TCRs occurred in many donors.

This sequence joins TRBV4-3 and TRBJ1-2, with D tentatively TRBD1 (5 bases). The receptor was isolated from a man aged 30 to 39 in good health and CMV-seronegative. Sequencing was performed on PBMCs. CDR3 sequence: CASSQGRGGVYGYTF. CDR3 nucleotide sequence: TGCGCCAGCAGCCAAGGTCGCGGGGGTGTTTATGGCTACACCTTC.